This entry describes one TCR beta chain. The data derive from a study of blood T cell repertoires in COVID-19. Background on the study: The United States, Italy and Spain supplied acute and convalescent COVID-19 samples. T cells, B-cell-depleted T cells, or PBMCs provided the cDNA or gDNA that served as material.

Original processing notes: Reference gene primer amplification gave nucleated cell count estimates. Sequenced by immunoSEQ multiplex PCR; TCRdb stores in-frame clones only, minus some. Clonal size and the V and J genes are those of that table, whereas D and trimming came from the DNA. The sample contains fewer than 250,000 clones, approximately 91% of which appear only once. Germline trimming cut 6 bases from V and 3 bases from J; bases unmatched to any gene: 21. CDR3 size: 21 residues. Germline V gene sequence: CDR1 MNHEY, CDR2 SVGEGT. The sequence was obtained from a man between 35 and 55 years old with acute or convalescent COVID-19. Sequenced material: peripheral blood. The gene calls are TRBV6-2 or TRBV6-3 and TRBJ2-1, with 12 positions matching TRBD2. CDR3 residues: CASSSKPYRRGLAGNYNEQFF. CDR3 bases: TGTGCCAGCAGCTCAAAACCGTATCGCCGGGGACTAGCGGGCAACTACAATGAGCAGTTCTTC.